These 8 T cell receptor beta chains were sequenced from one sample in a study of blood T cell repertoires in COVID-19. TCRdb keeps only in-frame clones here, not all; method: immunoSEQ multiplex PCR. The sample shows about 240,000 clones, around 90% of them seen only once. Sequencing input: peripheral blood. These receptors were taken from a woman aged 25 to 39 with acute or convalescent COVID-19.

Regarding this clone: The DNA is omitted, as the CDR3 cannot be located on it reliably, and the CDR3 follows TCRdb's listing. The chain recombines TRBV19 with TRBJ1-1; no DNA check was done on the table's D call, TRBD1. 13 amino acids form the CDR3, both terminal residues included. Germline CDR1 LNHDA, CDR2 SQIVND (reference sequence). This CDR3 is CASSIFGQGITFF.

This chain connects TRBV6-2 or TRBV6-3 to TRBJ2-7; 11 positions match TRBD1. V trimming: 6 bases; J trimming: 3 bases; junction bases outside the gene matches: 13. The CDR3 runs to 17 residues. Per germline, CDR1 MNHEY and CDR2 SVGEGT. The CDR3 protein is CASSPRGQGGVDYEQYF. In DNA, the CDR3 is TGTGCCAGCAGCCCCAGGGGACAGGGGGGAGTCGACTACGAGCAGTACTTC.

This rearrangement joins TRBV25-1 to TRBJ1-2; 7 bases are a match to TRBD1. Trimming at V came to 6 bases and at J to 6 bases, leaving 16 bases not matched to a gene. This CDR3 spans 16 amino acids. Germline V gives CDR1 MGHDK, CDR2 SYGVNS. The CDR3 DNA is TGTGCCAGCAGCCGCGACAGGGTAGTTGATCGTGATGGCTACACCTTC. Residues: CASSRDRVVDRDGYTF.

CDR3 sequence (DNA): TGTGCCAGCAGCTTGGCTCAGTGGAACACCGGGGAGCTGTTTTTT. It specifies CASSLAQWNTGELFF. This chain uses TRBV5-4 with TRBJ2-2; no clear D gene. Trimming cost V 0 bases and J 1 base, with 7 bases left between them. The germline V gene encodes CDR1 SGHNT and CDR2 YYREEE (reference sequence). The CDR3 consists of 15 residues.

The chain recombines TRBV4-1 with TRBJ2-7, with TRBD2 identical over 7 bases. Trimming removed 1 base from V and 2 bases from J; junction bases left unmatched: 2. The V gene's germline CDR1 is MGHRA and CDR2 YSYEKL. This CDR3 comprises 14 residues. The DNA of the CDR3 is TGCGCCAGCAGCCAAGCGCTAGCGGCCTACGAGCAGTACTTC. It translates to CASSQALAAYEQYF.

DNA of the CDR3: TGCGCCAGCAGTGAGTTCCGCGGATACTACAATGAGCAGTTCTTC. Its protein is CASSEFRGYYNEQFF. This sequence joins TRBV10-2 and TRBJ2-1; unclear D gene. Deletions cut 1 base from V and 3 bases from J, with 10 bases between. CDR1 and CDR2 (germline): WSHSY, SAAADI. This CDR3 is 15 amino acids long.

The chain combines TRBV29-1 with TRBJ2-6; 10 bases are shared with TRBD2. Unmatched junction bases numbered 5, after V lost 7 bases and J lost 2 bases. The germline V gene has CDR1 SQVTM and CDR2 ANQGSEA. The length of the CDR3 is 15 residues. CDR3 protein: CSASGRAAGANVLTF. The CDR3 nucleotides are TGCAGCGCAAGCGGGAGGGCCGCTGGGGCCAACGTCCTGACTTTC.

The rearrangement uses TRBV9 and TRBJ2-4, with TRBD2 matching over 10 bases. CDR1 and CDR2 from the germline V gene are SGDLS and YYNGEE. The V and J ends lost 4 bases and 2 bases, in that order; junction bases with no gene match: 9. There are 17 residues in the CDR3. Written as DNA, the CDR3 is TGTGCCAGCAGCCCAGAAGCTAGCGGGAGATCCAAAAACATTCAGTACTTC. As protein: CASSPEASGRSKNIQYF. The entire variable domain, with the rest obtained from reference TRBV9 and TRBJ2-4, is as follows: DSGVTQTPKHLITATGQRVTLRCSPRSGDLSVYWYQQSLDQGLQFLIQYYNGEERAKGNILERFSAQQFPDLHSELNLSSLELGDSALYFCASSPEASGRSKNIQYFGAGTRLSVL.